Shown below are 18 T cell receptor beta chains from a single sample sequenced in a study of cytomegalovirus exposure and HLA in healthy donors. Only in-frame clones appear in the TCRdb table, and some are missing; sequencing was by immunoSEQ multiplex PCR. Altogether tens of thousands of clones are present, 90% to 95% being singletons, with the ten largest covering around 3%. The material sequenced was PBMCs. These receptors originate from a young man in good health and CMV-seronegative.

This chain links TRBV27 with TRBJ2-2; D is perhaps TRBD1 (5 bases). The CDR3 spans 18 residues. The V end lost 6 bases, the J end lost 2 bases, and 22 bases lay between the germline ends. Germline CDR1 MNHEY, CDR2 SMNVEV (reference sequence). The CDR3 loop reads CASSLGHPFRINTGELFF. CDR3 in DNA: TGTGCCAGCAGCCTCGGACATCCCTTCCGTATTAACACCGGGGAGCTGTTTTTT.

This sequence joins TRBV14 and TRBJ2-2; D possibly corresponds to TRBD1 (6 bases). The CDR3 extends over 16 amino acids. Trimming left V 6 bases short and J 2 bases short, with 16 bases between. Germline V CDR1 and CDR2: SGHDN, FVKESK. The CDR3 nucleotides are TGTGCCAGCAGTCAACTGGGGGCAATTAACACCGGGGAGCTGTTTTTT. It translates to CASSQLGAINTGELFF.

The V gene is TRBV9, the J gene TRBJ1-1; TRBD1 might be the D (6 bases). From germline, CDR1 is SGDLS and CDR2 YYNGEE. Trimming took off 0 bases at V and 4 bases at J, with 13 bases between the two ends. The CDR3 loop spans 15 amino acids. The DNA for the CDR3 is TGTGCCAGCAGCGTAGTTACAGGGTCGAGCACTGAAGCTTTCTTT. Residues: CASSVVTGSSTEAFF.

This clone was counted a few times. CDR3 bases: TGTGCCAGCAGCTTAGCCCCATTAGGGGATGACTATGGCTACACCTTC. Amino acid sequence: CASSLAPLGDDYGYTF. This chain uses TRBV11-2 with TRBJ1-2; a possible D gene is TRBD1 (5 bases). Trimming shortened V by 1 base and J by 3 bases, and 15 bases separated the two germline ends. This CDR3 spans 16 amino acids. CDR1 is SGHAT and CDR2 is FQNNGV in the germline V gene.

This chain connects TRBV28 to TRBJ1-2, with D tentatively TRBD1 (5 bases). CDR1 and CDR2 from the germline V gene are MDHEN and SYDVKM. The length of the CDR3 is 12 residues. Trimming stripped 3 bases from V and 7 bases from J, with 9 bases between. The CDR3 DNA sequence: TGTGCCAGCAGTTTCCCGGACATTGGCTACACCTTC. Protein: CASSFPDIGYTF.

The gene calls are TRBV5-4 and TRBJ1-4; 9 nucleotides line up with TRBD1. The CDR3 runs 17 residues. V was pared by 0 bases and J by 8 bases, with 11 bases of the junction left unmatched. CDR1 is SGHNT and CDR2 is YYREEE in the germline V gene (reference sequence). In DNA form, the CDR3 reads TGTGCCAGCAGCTTGGATTCGGGGACAGGGCGGGGGGAAAAACTGTTTTTT. Translating gives CASSLDSGTGRGEKLFF.

The chain combines TRBV25-1 with TRBJ1-2, with a possible D match to TRBD1 (5 bases). Trimming took off 4 bases at V and 5 bases at J, with 11 bases between the two ends. Germline loops: CDR1 MGHDK, CDR2 SYGVNS. This CDR3 is built from 13 residues. The CDR3 coding sequence is TGTGCCAGCAGTGCTAAGAAGGGGTATGGCTACACCTTC. Encoded protein: CASSAKKGYGYTF.

This chain joins TRBV30 and TRBJ1-1; D is unresolved. Germline CDR1 GTSNPN, CDR2 SVGIG (reference sequence). The CDR3 loop spans 13 amino acids. V lost 0 bases to trimming and J lost 0 bases, with 5 bases between them. The CDR3, as DNA: TGTGCCTGGAGTGTACTGATGAACACTGAAGCTTTCTTT. Residues: CAWSVLMNTEAFF. Full variable domain (outside the CDR3, taken from reference TRBV30 and TRBJ1-1): SQTIHQWPATLVQPVGSPLSLECTVEGTSNPNLYWYRQAAGRGLQLLFYSVGIGQISSEVPQNLSASRPQDRQFILSSKKLLLSDSGFYLCAWSVLMNTEAFFGQGTRLTVV.

The V gene is TRBV7-9, the J gene TRBJ1-1; D call uncertain. This CDR3 is built from 13 residues. The germline gives CDR1 SEHNR, CDR2 FQNEAQ (reference sequence). Trimming removed 1 base at V and 3 bases at J, with 6 bases between. CDR3 nucleotide sequence: TGTGCCAGCAGCTTAGTCGCAGACACTGAAGCTTTCTTT. This translates into CASSLVADTEAFF.

This sequence joins TRBV4-1 and TRBJ1-4; 7 bases align to TRBD1. J lost 7 bases, V lost 1 base, and 6 bases had no gene match. CDR3 size: 15 residues. The V gene's germline CDR1 is MGHRA and CDR2 YSYEKL. As DNA, the CDR3 is TGCGCCAGCAGCCAAGTTGTACAGGGGAGTGAAAAACTGTTTTTT. It yields the protein CASSQVVQGSEKLFF.

The V gene is TRBV30, the J gene TRBJ1-5; D is uncertain. Germline V CDR1 and CDR2: GTSNPN, SVGIG (reference sequence). Trimming removed 5 bases from V and 0 bases from J, with 11 bases in between. This CDR3 contains 14 residues. This CDR3 reads CAWATENSNQPQHF. CDR3 sequence (DNA): TGTGCCTGGGCCACAGAGAATAGCAATCAGCCCCAGCATTTT. The full variable domain, completed using reference TRBV30 and TRBJ1-5, is SQTIHQWPATLVQPVGSPLSLECTVEGTSNPNLYWYRQAAGRGLQLLFYSVGIGQISSEVPQNLSASRPQDRQFILSSKKLLLSDSGFYLCAWATENSNQPQHFGDGTRLSIL.

With respect to this clone: Germline is not matched at one junction end, which may reflect a read error. The CDR3: CASSLLAGDTQYF. CDR3 nucleotides: TGTGCTAGCAGCTTATTAGCGGGGGATACGCAGTATTTT. V gene TRBV7-7 combines with J gene TRBJ2-3, with TRBD2 identical over 8 bases. Germline V gene data show CDR1 as SSHAT and CDR2 as FNYEAQ (reference sequence). The CDR3 loop spans 13 amino acids.

V usage is TRBV4-3 and J usage is TRBJ2-1; TRBD2 matches at 7 bases. J lost 4 bases, V lost 4 bases, and 7 bases had no gene match. Germline V gene lookup returns CDR1 LGHNA and CDR2 YSLEER. The CDR3 extends over 15 amino acids. The CDR3 reads CASSPQGSGYNEQFF. The CDR3 region has the DNA TGCGCCAGCAGCCCCCAGGGTAGCGGGTACAATGAGCAGTTCTTC.

V is TRBV18 and J is TRBJ1-2; 9 nucleotides line up with TRBD1. The J segment lost 4 bases and the V segment lost 3 bases, leaving 6 bases of the junction unmatched. Germline V gives CDR1 KGHSH, CDR2 LQKENI. The CDR3 spans 15 residues. CDR3 sequence: CASSPPGQGPYGYTF. Written as DNA, the CDR3 is TGTGCCAGCTCACCGCCGGGACAGGGTCCCTATGGCTACACCTTC.

The chain couples TRBV29-1 to TRBJ2-3; TRBD2 aligns across 12 bases. Germline CDR1 and CDR2: SQVTM and ANQGSEA. V trimming: 4 bases; J trimming: 0 bases; junction bases outside the gene matches: 2. The CDR3 is 15 amino acids. The CDR3 is CSVVLAGGSTDTQYF. The CDR3 coding sequence is TGCAGCGTTGTTCTAGCGGGAGGGAGCACAGATACGCAGTATTTT.

The gene calls are TRBV19 and TRBJ1-5; 8 bases line up with TRBD1. The CDR3 totals 15 residues. The germline gives CDR1 LNHDA, CDR2 SQIVND (reference sequence). The ends lost 6 bases at V and 4 bases at J; junction bases unmatched: 8. The CDR3 here is CASSLGQGWNQPQHF. The CDR3 coding sequence is TGTGCCAGTAGCCTAGGACAGGGTTGGAATCAGCCCCAGCATTTT. The full variable domain, completed using reference TRBV19 and TRBJ1-5, is DGGITQSPKYLFRKEGQNVTLSCEQNLNHDAMYWYRQDPGQGLRLIYYSQIVNDFQKGDIAEGYSVSREKKESFPLTVTSAQKNPTAFYLCASSLGQGWNQPQHFGDGTRLSIL.

In DNA, the CDR3 is TGCAGCGTGACACCGTTGAACACTGAAGCTTTCTTT. It encodes CSVTPLNTEAFF. This chain links TRBV29-1 with TRBJ1-1, with D hard to call. CDR3 length equals 12 residues. In germline, CDR1 is SQVTM, CDR2 ANQGSEA. V was cut by 6 bases and J by 0 bases, with 8 bases left in between.

The chain joins TRBV2 to TRBJ1-4, with 7 bases aligning to TRBD1. The CDR3 loop spans 16 amino acids. V was clipped by 2 bases and J by 6 bases; unmatched bases: 9. CDR1 SNHLY and CDR2 FYNNEI come from the germline V gene. CDR3 sequence reads: CASSERFDRADEKLFF. CDR3 nucleotide sequence: TGTGCCAGCAGTGAAAGGTTTGACAGGGCGGATGAAAAACTGTTTTTT. The complete variable domain, with remaining parts taken from reference TRBV2 and TRBJ1-4, reads EPEVTQTPSHQVTQMGQEVILRCVPISNHLYFYWYRQILGQKVEFLVSFYNNEISEKSEIFDDQFSVERPDGSNFTLKIRSTKLEDSAMYFCASSERFDRADEKLFFGSGTQLSVL.